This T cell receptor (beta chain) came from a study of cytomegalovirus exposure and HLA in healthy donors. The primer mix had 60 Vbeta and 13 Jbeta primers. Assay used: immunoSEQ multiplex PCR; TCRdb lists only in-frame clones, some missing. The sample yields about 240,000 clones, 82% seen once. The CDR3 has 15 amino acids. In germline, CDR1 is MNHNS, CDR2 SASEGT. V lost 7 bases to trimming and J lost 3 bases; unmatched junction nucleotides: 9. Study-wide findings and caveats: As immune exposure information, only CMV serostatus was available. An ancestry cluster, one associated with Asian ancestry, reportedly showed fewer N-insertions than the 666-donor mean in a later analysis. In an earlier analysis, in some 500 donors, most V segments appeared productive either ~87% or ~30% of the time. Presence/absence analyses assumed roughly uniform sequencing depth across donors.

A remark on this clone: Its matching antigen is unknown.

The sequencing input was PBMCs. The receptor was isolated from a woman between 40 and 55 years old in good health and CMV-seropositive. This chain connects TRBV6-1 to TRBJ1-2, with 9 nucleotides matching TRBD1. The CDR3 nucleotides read TGTGCCAGCAAATCCGGGACAGGGAGGGACTATGGCTACACCTTC. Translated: CASKSGTGRDYGYTF.